This section outlines one T cell receptor (beta chain) sequence together with its context. Its antigen specificity is not known. No base qualities exist here, and no much larger clone lies one base off it. This sample stems from a study of blood T cell repertoires in COVID-19 (dated by TCRdb to 2018 to 2021). The study in broad terms: Collaborator samples came from the United States, Italy and Spain and covered acute and convalescent phases of COVID-19. Subjects who had been exposed to COVID-19, were actively infected with it, or had recovered from it provided the deeply sampled blood TCRbeta repertoires that made up the dataset. A freely available public database, intended as a resource for researchers studying the immune response to SARS-CoV-2, is where the repertoires were released. Samples were obtained from the ongoing ImmuneRACE study (first 160 participants) and from over 1,000 subjects provided by 6 global collaborators. Where HLA class I and class II types were available, the types were taken from metadata supplied by the sample provider, not from assay-based typing. The prospective study material was composed of cDNA or gDNA derived from T cells, B-cell-depleted T cells, or PBMCs. A de-identified subject ID, COVID-19 status, age in years and sex were almost always included in the sample metadata.

The immunoSEQ Assay, a bias-controlled multiplex PCR, was used to amplify TCRbeta CDR3 regions from genomic DNA. Regarding the original processing steps: Within the assay, amplification of reference gene primers was used to estimate how many nucleated cells each sample contained. Sequence reads were collapsed and filtered to measure the absolute abundance of every unique TCRbeta CDR3 rearrangement. For each sample, productive Simpson clonality was calculated as the square root of Simpson's diversity index across productive rearrangements. Imported from immuneACCESS, the table was reduced by TCRdb to in-frame sequences with V and J called. These copies leave out some clones; in studies compared against another copy, an unresolved V gene accounts for under half, and the cause of the remainder is not known. The DNA gave D and trimming, while V, J and clone size come from that table. Across this sample there are about half a million clones, with 70% to 90% seen only once. The ten largest clonotypes hold roughly 3.2% of the sample.

The collaborating institutions used their own protocols to collect whole blood in K2EDTA tubes. For TCRbeta analysis, collaborator samples were shipped as frozen whole blood, as isolated PBMCs, or as DNA extracted from either sample type. Overall study outcomes, separate from this receptor: Clinical and demographic metadata were provided uncurated, with the amount varying by source and participant.

From cysteine to phenylalanine, the CDR3 is 21 amino acids long. Only CDR3 DNA remains: 63 bases, in frame from the first base. The clonotype comes from a human donor in a cohort sampled during active COVID-19. In this chain, TRBV21-1 is recombined with TRBJ2-1; the tabulated D call, TRBD1, remains unverified against the DNA. TRBV21-1 is designated a pseudogene. Sample: peripheral blood. The DNA is as follows: TGTGCCAGCAGCACCCACTCCGACAGGGGGCCTCCTCGCGGACCTACGGATGAGCAGTTCTTC. The encoded protein is CASSTHSDRGPPRGPTDEQFF.